This entry is about one TCR beta chain. These data are taken from a study of T cell changes during pregnancy in multiple sclerosis. The CDR3 runs to 11 residues. The V end was cut by 4 bases, the J end by 6 bases, with 7 bases between. Germline values: CDR1 SGHTA, CDR2 FQGNSA. Method: immunoSEQ multiplex PCR; TCRdb's copy keeps in-frame clones and lacks some. The data show about 36,000 clones, about 92% seen once. The sequence was collected from a female donor in good health, enrolled as a control in a pregnancy study. The sequencing used CD4+ T cells from peripheral blood mononuclear cells, collected after pregnancy. The rearrangement links TRBV7-2 to TRBJ2-7, with TRBD2 as a possible D gene (5 bases). The CDR3 coding sequence is TGTGCCAGCAGCTCCCGGGGCGAGCAGTACTTC. This translates into CASSSRGEQYF.